The 14 T cell receptor beta chains given below trace back to one sample, sequenced in a study of T-cell reconstitution after alpha-beta-depleted transplantation in children. The TCRbeta library was prepared with unique molecular identifiers. TCRdb redid the calling of the PCR reads with MiXCR, one entry per CDR3 protein. The sample holds 480,000 or so distinct CDR3 sequences; 8% to 11% are singletons and the top ten take approximately 2%. The material was PBMCs, obtained before TCRalphabeta/CD19-depleted stem cell transplant. These receptors came from a child aged 2-15 years with inherited bone marrow failure, due to receive a stem cell transplant.

The table lists this clonotype with many counts. This chain connects TRBV10-3 to TRBJ2-5; D might be TRBD1 or TRBD2, each matching 7 bases. The CDR3 is 15 residues long. Germline-derived CDR1 and CDR2 are ENHRY and SYGVKD. Trimming shortened V by 3 bases and J by 5 bases, and 16 bases separated the two germline ends. The CDR3 reads CAISEYGTAGETQYF. The CDR3 DNA follows: TGTGCCATCAGTGAATATGGGACAGCGGGGGAGACCCAGTACTTC.

This clonotype was recorded a few times. V is TRBV27 and J is TRBJ1-3, with a possible D match to TRBD1 (6 bases). V was cut by 3 bases and J by 0 bases, with 15 bases left in between. CDR3 length equals 17 residues. Germline lookup yields CDR1 MNHEY and CDR2 SMNVEV (reference sequence). The CDR3 spells CASSLRGGPFSGNTIYF. CDR3 coding DNA: TGTGCCAGCAGTTTGAGGGGGGGCCCCTTCTCTGGAAACACCATATATTTT.

This clonotype was seen a handful of times. The chain is built from TRBV12-3 or TRBV12-4 and TRBJ1-1; possible D gene TRBD1, 6 bases. CDR3 length equals 13 residues. V lost 6 bases to trimming and J lost 8 bases, with 16 bases between them. The CDR3 is CASRKQGLQEAFF. CDR3 nucleotides: TGTGCCAGCAGAAAACAGGGTTTACAGGAAGCTTTCTTT.

This clonotype was counted ten times or more. The V and J genes are TRBV7-2 and TRBJ2-4; D gene ambiguous. The ends were cut back, 2 bases at V and 9 bases at J, with 8 bases in the middle. The germline V gene encodes CDR1 SGHTA and CDR2 FQGNSA. The CDR3 runs 12 residues. The CDR3, as DNA: TGTGCCAGCAGCTTATCCACGGTCATTCAGTACTTC. It yields the protein CASSLSTVIQYF.

In this sample, this clonotype turned up many times. The chain is built from TRBV20-1 and TRBJ2-1, with no clear D. CDR3 length: 10 amino acids. Germline CDR1 DFQATT, CDR2 SNEGSKA (reference sequence). The germline V and J ends were trimmed by 6 bases and 7 bases, with 7 bases remaining between them. CDR3 sequence: CSAERNEQFF. The CDR3 region has the DNA TGCAGTGCAGAGAGGAATGAGCAGTTCTTC.

This clonotype was recorded many times. As DNA, the CDR3 is TGTGCCAGCAGTTTAAGGAGCGGGAGTTCCCCAGATACGCAGTATTTT. Amino acid sequence: CASSLRSGSSPDTQYF. This chain uses TRBV27 with TRBJ2-3, with 8 bases matching TRBD2. Germline V gene sequence: CDR1 MNHEY, CDR2 SMNVEV (reference sequence). Trimming took 2 bases from V and 4 from J; bases not matched to a gene: 8. The CDR3 covers 16 residues.

The chain uses TRBV19 and TRBJ1-5; D unresolved. The V end was cut by 3 bases, the J end by 4 bases, with 10 bases between. Germline V lookup: CDR1 LNHDA, CDR2 SQIVND (reference sequence). This CDR3 is 14 amino acids long. CDR3 residues: CASSMSQPNQPQHF. The CDR3 DNA sequence: TGTGCCAGTAGTATGAGTCAGCCTAATCAGCCCCAGCATTTT.

This clonotype was detected ten times or more. This chain uses TRBV7-6 with TRBJ1-5, with D possibly being TRBD1 (5 bases). The CDR3 is 13 amino acids. CDR1 and CDR2 (germline): SGHVS, FNYEAQ. Trimming left V 1 base short and J 11 bases short, with 12 bases between. In DNA, the CDR3 is TGTGCCAGCAGCTTAGAGGGGAATCGAGCCCAGCATTTT. Translated, it gives CASSLEGNRAQHF.

In its sample, this clonotype was seen many times. The chain is built from TRBV5-5 and TRBJ2-4; 7 bases fit TRBD2. Trimming cost V 1 base and J 6 bases; bases outside gene matches: 10. The CDR3 extends over 16 amino acids. Germline V lookup: CDR1 SGHKS, CDR2 YYEKEE (reference sequence). CDR3 coding DNA: TGTGCCAGCAGCTTGTGGCGGGAGCCTACACTAAACATTCAGTACTTC. The encoded protein is CASSLWREPTLNIQYF.

With regard to this clonotype: A much larger clone differs from this one at a single base, so this may be a read error. This chain links TRBV7-2 with TRBJ2-2; 8 bases are a match to TRBD1. The CDR3 is 16 residues long. Germline V lookup: CDR1 SGHTA, CDR2 FQGNSA. In nucleotides, the CDR3 is TGTGCCAGCAGCTTAGCCAGGACAGGGTGGATCGGGGACCTGTTTTTT. It yields the protein CASSLARTGWIGDLFF.

This clonotype was observed many times. This rearrangement joins TRBV20-1 to TRBJ1-2, with D unresolved. This CDR3 region has 14 residues. Germline CDR1 is DFQATT and CDR2 is SNEGSKA (reference sequence). The V end was cut by 3 bases, the J end by 0 bases, with 11 bases between. DNA for the CDR3: TGCAGTGCTAGTTCCATTTCAGCTAACTATGGCTACACCTTC. Translating gives CSASSISANYGYTF.

This clonotype has at least ten counts. J is TRBJ2-7 and V is TRBV4-3; 7 bases line up with TRBD1. Germline V gene data show CDR1 as LGHNA and CDR2 as YSLEER. With 0 bases clipped from V and 0 bases from J, the junction kept 2 bases outside the gene matches. This CDR3 spans 15 amino acids. CDR3 region: CASSQETGHSYEQYF. The CDR3 bases are TGCGCCAGCAGCCAAGAGACAGGGCACTCCTACGAGCAGTACTTC.

There are many counts of this clonotype. The rearrangement joins TRBV3-1 to TRBJ2-7, with D unclear. The CDR3 spans 12 residues. The V gene lost 4 bases and the J gene lost 3 bases, with 7 bases spanning the gap. Germline CDR1 reads LGHDT; CDR2 reads YNNKEL (reference sequence). The CDR3 DNA is TGTGCCAGCAGCCGCGCAGACTACGAGCAGTACTTC. The encoded protein is CASSRADYEQYF.

The chain recombines TRBV19 with TRBJ1-5; maybe TRBD1 (5 bases). Germline lookup yields CDR1 LNHDA and CDR2 SQIVND (reference sequence). This CDR3 is 14 amino acids long. Trimming took 6 bases from V and 1 from J, leaving 10 bases between them. CDR3 sequence (DNA): TGTGCCAGTAGGATACGGGACAGCAATCAGCCCCAGCATTTT. It codes for CASRIRDSNQPQHF.